The rows below give T cell receptor beta chains drawn from one sample of a study of chemoradiotherapy in HPV16-positive cancers. Sequencing was performed with immunoSEQ multiplex PCR; in TCRdb, only in-frame clones are kept and a portion is missing. Of over 10,000 clones listed, 75% were seen once; the top ten hold less than 8.5%. This sample was obtained from a patient who underwent chemoradiotherapy. The receptors come from a human donor with HPV-associated anogenital cancer. Both conserved end residues are part of each CDR3. The D gene is left open where the match is weak. Only some rows state a clone size, as once, few, many or a class for expanded clones.

J: TRBJ2-2
size: .
V: TRBV7-7
D: .
CDR3: CASSLVGMNTGELFF
DNA: TGTGCCAGCAGCTTAGTCGGGATGAACACCGGGGAGCTGTTTTTT

J: TRBJ1-2
size: .
V: TRBV30
D: .
CDR3: CAWRIGAPGPAKYGYTF
DNA: TGTGCCTGGAGGATTGGGGCTCCGGGCCCAGCGAAATATGGCTACACCTTC

J: TRBJ2-1
size: .
V: TRBV4-3
D: TRBD2
CDR3: CASSQDLSGTYNEQFF
DNA: TGCGCCAGCAGCCAAGATCTTAGCGGGACCTACAATGAGCAGTTCTTC

J: TRBJ2-2
size: .
V: TRBV5-1
D: TRBD1
CDR3: CASRTGTGGTGELFF
DNA: TGCGCCAGCAGAACCGGGACAGGGGGCACCGGGGAGCTGTTTTTT

J: TRBJ1-1
size: .
V: TRBV7-2
D: TRBD1
CDR3: CASRPTGAAGNTEAFF
DNA: TGTGCCAGCAGACCGACAGGGGCGGCAGGTAACACTGAAGCTTTCTTT

J: TRBJ2-3
size: .
V: TRBV4-3
D: .
CDR3: CASSQDLGTTSTDTQYF
DNA: TGCGCCAGCAGCCAAGATCTAGGGACCACTAGCACAGATACGCAGTATTTT

J: TRBJ2-3
size: .
V: TRBV6-5
D: TRBD2
CDR3: CASSYSILAGADTQYF
DNA: TGTGCCAGCAGTTACTCGATACTAGCGGGAGCAGATACGCAGTATTTT

J: TRBJ2-3
size: .
V: TRBV2
D: .
CDR3: CASSAPEAPSTDTQYF
DNA: TGTGCCAGCAGCGCCCCAGAGGCACCTAGCACAGATACGCAGTATTTT

J: TRBJ1-5
size: once
V: TRBV28
D: TRBD1
CDR3: CASSRGQGINQPQHF
DNA: TGTGCCAGCAGTAGGGGACAGGGGATCAATCAGCCCCAGCATTTT

J: TRBJ2-7
size: .
V: TRBV5-1
D: TRBD2
CDR3: CASSTSGDRYEQYF
DNA: TGCGCCAGCAGCACAAGCGGGGACCGTTACGAGCAGTACTTC

J: TRBJ2-2
size: .
V: TRBV7-3
D: .
CDR3: CASIFPGELFF
DNA: TGTGCCAGCATTTTTCCCGGGGAGCTGTTTTTT

J: TRBJ1-2
size: .
V: TRBV7-9
D: .
CDR3: CASTLGGWGNGYTF
DNA: TGTGCCAGCACCTTAGGGGGGTGGGGTAATGGCTACACCTTC

J: TRBJ1-2
size: few
V: TRBV27
D: .
CDR3: CASSFGDKGGGYTF
DNA: TGTGCCAGCAGTTTCGGGGATAAGGGTGGTGGCTACACCTTC

J: TRBJ1-1
size: .
V: TRBV7-8
D: .
CDR3: CASSLEGALHTEAFF
DNA: TGTGCCAGCAGCTTAGAGGGAGCCCTCCATACTGAAGCTTTCTTT

J: TRBJ1-5
size: .
V: TRBV10-3
D: .
CDR3: CAISDRGSNQPQHF
DNA: TGTGCCATCAGTGACAGGGGTAGCAATCAGCCCCAGCATTTT

J: TRBJ2-2
size: .
V: TRBV6-1
D: .
CDR3: CASILAGELFF
DNA: .

J: TRBJ2-7
size: once
V: TRBV5-1
D: TRBD2
CDR3: CASEGTSGSYEQYF
DNA: TGCGCCAGCGAGGGGACTAGCGGGAGCTACGAGCAGTACTTC

J: TRBJ1-5
size: .
V: TRBV19
D: .
CDR3: CASSTTGIGQPQHF
DNA: TGTGCCAGTAGTACAACAGGGATCGGTCAGCCCCAGCATTTT

J: TRBJ1-1
size: .
V: TRBV28
D: .
CDR3: CASSTQEVEAFF
DNA: TGTGCCAGCAGCACCCAGGAGGTTGAAGCTTTCTTT

J: TRBJ2-6
size: .
V: TRBV21-1
D: .
CDR3: CASSKARAGANVLTF
DNA: TGTGCCAGCAGCAAAGCCAGGGCTGGGGCCAACGTCCTGACTTTC

J: TRBJ2-6
size: .
V: TRBV6-4
D: .
CDR3: CASSEGAGANVLTF
DNA: TGTGCCAGCAGTGAGGGGGCTGGGGCCAACGTCCTGACTTTC

J: TRBJ2-3
size: .
V: TRBV27
D: TRBD2
CDR3: CASSSRLSRGGTDTQYF
DNA: TGTGCCAGCAGTTCCCGTCTCTCGCGGGGGGGGACAGATACGCAGTATTTT

J: TRBJ1-1
size: .
V: TRBV28
D: .
CDR3: CASSLWGARDTEAFF
DNA: TGTGCCAGCAGTTTATGGGGGGCGCGGGACACTGAAGCTTTCTTT

J: TRBJ2-3
size: .
V: TRBV28
D: .
CDR3: CASSLYRGTTTDTQYF
DNA: TGTGCCAGCAGTTTATACCGGGGGACAACCACAGATACGCAGTATTTT

J: TRBJ2-7
size: .
V: TRBV27
D: .
CDR3: CASSLRTALGEEQYF
DNA: TGTGCCAGCAGTCTAAGGACAGCCCTAGGTGAAGAGCAGTACTTC

J: TRBJ1-5
size: .
V: TRBV5-6
D: .
CDR3: CASSLGQGGNQPQHF
DNA: TGTGCCAGCAGCTTGGGGCAGGGAGGCAATCAGCCCCAGCATTTT

J: TRBJ2-3
size: .
V: TRBV7-9
D: .
CDR3: CASSLVEDPTDTQYF
DNA: TGTGCCAGCAGCTTAGTCGAGGATCCCACAGATACGCAGTATTTT

J: TRBJ1-3
size: .
V: TRBV18
D: .
CDR3: CASSPGHHSGNTIYF
DNA: TGTGCCAGCTCACCTGGACATCACTCTGGAAACACCATATATTTT

J: TRBJ1-2
size: .
V: TRBV19
D: .
CDR3: CASSIDGGRQFNYGYTF
DNA: TGTGCCAGTAGTATAGACGGAGGCAGACAATTTAACTATGGCTACACCTTC

J: TRBJ2-7
size: .
V: TRBV7-9
D: TRBD2
CDR3: CASSPSSGEQYF
DNA: TGTGCCAGCAGCCCATCTAGCGGCGAGCAGTACTTC

J: TRBJ2-1
size: .
V: TRBV6-1
D: .
CDR3: CASSFWTYNEQFF
DNA: TGTGCCAGCAGCTTCTGGACTTACAATGAGCAGTTCTTC

J: TRBJ2-7
size: .
V: TRBV28
D: TRBD1
CDR3: CASSLSLGQGTYEQYF
DNA: TGTGCCAGCAGTTTATCCTTGGGACAGGGTACCTACGAGCAGTACTTC

J: TRBJ1-1
size: .
V: TRBV28
D: .
CDR3: CASSLSGRTEAFF
DNA: TGTGCCAGCAGTTTATCCGGGAGAACTGAAGCTTTCTTT

J: TRBJ2-5
size: .
V: TRBV30
D: .
CDR3: CAWSQGGGSETQYF
DNA: TGTGCCTGGAGCCAAGGGGGGGGTTCAGAGACCCAGTACTTC

J: TRBJ2-3
size: once
V: TRBV9
D: TRBD1
CDR3: CASSVVGQGASTDTQYF
DNA: TGTGCCAGCAGCGTAGTGGGTCAGGGGGCCAGCACAGATACGCAGTATTTT

J: TRBJ2-1
size: .
V: TRBV28
D: TRBD1
CDR3: CASSFTGTGYTNEQFF
DNA: TGTGCCAGCAGTTTTACGGGGACAGGGTACACAAATGAGCAGTTCTTC

J: TRBJ2-2
size: .
V: TRBV19
D: TRBD2
CDR3: CASSIGGRDTGELFF
DNA: TGTGCCAGTAGTATTGGCGGGAGGGACACCGGGGAGCTGTTTTTT

J: TRBJ2-4
size: .
V: TRBV28
D: .
CDR3: CASRDYNKNIQYF
DNA: TGTGCCAGCAGAGACTACAACAAAAACATTCAGTACTTC

J: TRBJ2-2
size: .
V: TRBV6-1
D: .
CDR3: CASRTGNTGELFF
DNA: TGTGCCAGCAGGACAGGGAACACCGGGGAGCTGTTTTTT

J: TRBJ1-1
size: .
V: TRBV11-2
D: TRBD1
CDR3: CASSLGTDRVEAFF
DNA: TGTGCCAGCAGCTTAGGTACGGACAGGGTTGAAGCTTTCTTT

J: TRBJ2-3
size: .
V: TRBV23-1
D: .
CDR3: CASTVNGPNARDTQYF
DNA: TGCGCCAGCACCGTTAACGGGCCCAACGCTAGGGATACGCAGTATTTT

J: TRBJ2-1
size: .
V: TRBV6-6
D: .
CDR3: CASSYSGLPYNEQFF
DNA: TGTGCCAGCAGTTACTCGGGACTTCCCTACAATGAGCAGTTCTTC

J: TRBJ2-3
size: .
V: TRBV7-8
D: TRBD2
CDR3: CASSSRLAGTDTQYF
DNA: TGTGCCAGCAGCTCCCGACTAGCGGGCACAGATACGCAGTATTTT

J: TRBJ2-1
size: .
V: TRBV2
D: .
CDR3: CASSSRGGSYNEQFF
DNA: TGTGCCAGCAGTAGCAGGGGGGGCTCCTACAATGAGCAGTTCTTC

J: TRBJ1-4
size: once
V: TRBV19
D: .
CDR3: CASSRDFTTNEKLFF
DNA: TGTGCCAGTTCCAGGGATTTCACCACTAATGAAAAACTGTTTTTT

J: TRBJ2-5
size: .
V: TRBV7-8
D: .
CDR3: CASSPGAETQYF
DNA: TGTGCCAGCAGCCCCGGGGCGGAGACCCAGTACTTC

J: TRBJ2-3
size: .
V: TRBV7-3
D: .
CDR3: CASSYQASDTQYF
DNA: TGTGCCAGCAGCTACCAAGCTTCAGATACGCAGTATTTT

J: TRBJ2-3
size: once
V: TRBV2
D: .
CDR3: CAGRESSTDTQYF
DNA: TGTGCCGGCAGAGAGAGCTCCACAGATACGCAGTATTTT

J: TRBJ1-5
size: .
V: TRBV2
D: .
CDR3: CASGRQINQPQHF
DNA: TGTGCCAGCGGTCGGCAGATCAATCAGCCCCAGCATTTT

J: TRBJ2-5
size: .
V: TRBV7-9
D: .
CDR3: CASSLFGGGSGQETQYF
DNA: TGTGCCAGCAGCTTATTCGGTGGGGGTTCGGGTCAAGAGACCCAGTACTTC

J: TRBJ2-3
size: .
V: TRBV19
D: TRBD1
CDR3: CASSKGQGSTDTQYF
DNA: TGTGCCAGTAGTAAGGGACAGGGGAGCACAGATACGCAGTATTTT